This T cell receptor (beta chain) was captured by sequencing in a study of shared clonotypes between healthy human individuals. Study-wide results and caveats: Incomplete sequencing of sorted subsets was indicated by rarefaction despite large depth.

A remark on this clone: No antigen is known for it.

Within Nashville, Tennessee resided all donors, each a Caucasian adult. Into CD45RA+ naive and CD45RA-negative memory subsets, the CD4+ cells were split. In the original analysis: From ImmunoSEQ came sequences covering only the junction and carrying no quality scores, so filtering differed. The method was immunoSEQ multiplex PCR; TCRdb's version includes in-frame clones alone and lacks a portion of them. V and J calls and clone size are copied from that table; D and trimming were computed from the DNA. The sample records about 960,000 clones, about three quarters being singletons. Input material: memory CD4+ T cells sorted from blood. Subset given: CD45RA-negative fraction. The clonotype was recovered from a young man in good health.

This CDR3 is CASSERGQAYEQYF. As DNA, the CDR3 is TGTGCCAGCAGTGAACGGGGACAGGCCTACGAGCAGTACTTC. This chain connects TRBV25-1 to TRBJ2-7; the match to TRBD1 covers 8 bases. V gave up 2 bases and J gave up 2 bases; unmatched junction bases: 2. Germline values: CDR1 MGHDK, CDR2 SYGVNS. The CDR3 spans 14 residues.